This T cell receptor beta chain emerged from a study of T-cell memory formation after mild COVID-19. Study-level background: TCR clusters were mostly confined to one donor each.

MiXCR, run by TCRdb on the 5' RACE reads, gives a single entry per CDR3 protein. The sample has about 310,000 distinct CDR3 sequences, roughly 15% seen once. A remark on this clonotype: The antigen is undetermined.

V lost 1 base and J 1 base, leaving 10 bases between the germline ends. CDR3 length: 15 residues. General study findings and limits: Clones shrinking from day 15 to 85 showed even CD4/CD8 mixes; later expanders tilted CD4+. SARS-CoV-2 specificity was not confirmed for second-wave clones peaking on day 37.

The sample consisted of PBMCs or a T cell subset sorted from them (not recorded which). The receptor comes from a man aged 18 to 30 who had mild COVID-19 (a few samples of this study predate the infection). Cell type and time point are not known. The chain couples TRBV12-3 or TRBV12-4 to TRBJ2-5; D possibly uses TRBD1 or TRBD2 (5 bases each). CDR3 sequence: CASSLVVGPQETQYF. DNA of the CDR3: TGTGCCAGCAGTTTAGTTGTGGGACCCCAAGAGACCCAGTACTTC.